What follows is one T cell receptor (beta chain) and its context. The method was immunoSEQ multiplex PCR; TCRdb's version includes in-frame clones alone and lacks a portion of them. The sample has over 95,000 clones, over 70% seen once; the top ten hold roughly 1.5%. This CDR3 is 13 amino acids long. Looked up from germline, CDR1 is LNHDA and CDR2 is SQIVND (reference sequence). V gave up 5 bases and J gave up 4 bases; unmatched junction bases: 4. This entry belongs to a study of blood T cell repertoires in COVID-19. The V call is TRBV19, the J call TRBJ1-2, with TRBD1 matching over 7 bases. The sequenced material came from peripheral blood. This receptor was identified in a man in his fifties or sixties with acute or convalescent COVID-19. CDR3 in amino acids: CASSDRTGYGYTF. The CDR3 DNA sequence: TGTGCCAGTAGTGACCGGACAGGCTATGGCTACACCTTC.